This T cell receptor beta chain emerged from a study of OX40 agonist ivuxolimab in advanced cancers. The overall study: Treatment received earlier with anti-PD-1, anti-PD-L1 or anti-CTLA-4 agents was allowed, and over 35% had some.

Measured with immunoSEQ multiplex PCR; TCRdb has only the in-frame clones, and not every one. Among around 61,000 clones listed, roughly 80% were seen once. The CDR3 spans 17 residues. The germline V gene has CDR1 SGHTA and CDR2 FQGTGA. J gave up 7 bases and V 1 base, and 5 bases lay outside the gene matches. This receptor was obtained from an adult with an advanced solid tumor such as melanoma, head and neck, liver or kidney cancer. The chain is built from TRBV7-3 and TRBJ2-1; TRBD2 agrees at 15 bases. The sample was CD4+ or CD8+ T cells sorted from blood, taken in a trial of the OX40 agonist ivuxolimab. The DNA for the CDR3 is TGTGCCAGCAGCTTAATCGGACTAGCGGGAGGGCATAATGAGCAGTTCTTC. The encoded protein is CASSLIGLAGGHNEQFF.